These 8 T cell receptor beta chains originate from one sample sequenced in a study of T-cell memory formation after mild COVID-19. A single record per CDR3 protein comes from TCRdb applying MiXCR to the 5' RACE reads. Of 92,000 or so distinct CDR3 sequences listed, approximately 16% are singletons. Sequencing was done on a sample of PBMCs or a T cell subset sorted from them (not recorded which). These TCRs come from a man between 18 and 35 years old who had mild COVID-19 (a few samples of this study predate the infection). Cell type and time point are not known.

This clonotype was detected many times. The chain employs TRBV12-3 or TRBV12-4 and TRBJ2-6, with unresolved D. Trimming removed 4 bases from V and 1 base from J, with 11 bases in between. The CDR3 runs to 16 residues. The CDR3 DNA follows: TGTGCCAGCAGTTCCATACAGATTTCTGGGGCCAACGTCCTGACTTTC. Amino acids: CASSSIQISGANVLTF.

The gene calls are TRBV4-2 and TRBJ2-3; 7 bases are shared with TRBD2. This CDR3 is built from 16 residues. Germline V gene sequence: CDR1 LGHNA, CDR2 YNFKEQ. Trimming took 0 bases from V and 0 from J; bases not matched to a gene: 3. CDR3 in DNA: TGTGCCAGCAGCCAAGAAGCGGGGTATAGCACAGATACGCAGTATTTT. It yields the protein CASSQEAGYSTDTQYF.

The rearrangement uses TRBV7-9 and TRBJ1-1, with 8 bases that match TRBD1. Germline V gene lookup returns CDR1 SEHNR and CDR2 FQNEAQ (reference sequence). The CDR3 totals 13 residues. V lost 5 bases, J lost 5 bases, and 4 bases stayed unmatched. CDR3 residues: CASSGQGLTEAFF. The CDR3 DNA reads TGTGCCAGCAGCGGACAGGGTCTGACTGAAGCTTTCTTT.

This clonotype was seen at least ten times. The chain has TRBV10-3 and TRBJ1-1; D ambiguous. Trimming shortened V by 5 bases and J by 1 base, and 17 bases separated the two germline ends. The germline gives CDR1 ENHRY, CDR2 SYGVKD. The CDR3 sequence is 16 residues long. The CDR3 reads CAISSTRAEENTEAFF. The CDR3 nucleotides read TGTGCCATCAGTTCTACCCGAGCAGAGGAGAACACTGAAGCTTTCTTT.

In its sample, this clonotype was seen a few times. The chain's CDR3 is CASSLGPGLVRQDTQYF. CDR3 DNA: TGTGCCAGCAGCTTAGGGCCGGGACTCGTACGCCAAGATACGCAGTATTTT. The rearrangement links TRBV7-9 to TRBJ2-3; a weak D match, TRBD2 (6 bases). In germline, CDR1 is SEHNR, CDR2 FQNEAQ (reference sequence). The V gene lost 1 base and the J gene lost 5 bases, with 19 bases spanning the gap. This CDR3 is built from 17 residues.

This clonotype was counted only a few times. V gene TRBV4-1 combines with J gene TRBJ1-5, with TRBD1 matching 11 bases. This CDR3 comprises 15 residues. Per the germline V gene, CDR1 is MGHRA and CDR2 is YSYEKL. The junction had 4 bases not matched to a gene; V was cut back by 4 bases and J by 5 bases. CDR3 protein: CASSPWTGGDQPQHF. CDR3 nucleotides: TGCGCCAGCAGCCCCTGGACAGGGGGCGATCAGCCCCAGCATTTT.

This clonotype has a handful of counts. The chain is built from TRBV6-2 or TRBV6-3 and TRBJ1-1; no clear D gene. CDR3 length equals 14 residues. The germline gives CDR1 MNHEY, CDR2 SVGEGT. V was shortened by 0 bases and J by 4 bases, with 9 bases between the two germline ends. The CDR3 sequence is CASSYSGESTEAFF. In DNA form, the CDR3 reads TGTGCCAGCAGTTACTCGGGAGAGTCCACTGAAGCTTTCTTT.

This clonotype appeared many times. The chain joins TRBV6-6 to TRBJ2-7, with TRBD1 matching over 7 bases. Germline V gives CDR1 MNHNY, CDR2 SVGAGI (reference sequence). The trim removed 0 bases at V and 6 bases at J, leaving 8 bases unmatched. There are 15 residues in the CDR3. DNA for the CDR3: TGTGCCAGCAGTTACTCCGCGACAGGGATGGGCGAGCAGTACGTC. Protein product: CASSYSATGMGEQYV.